The present T cell receptor (beta chain) was sequenced within a study of CD8+CD57+ T cells in acquired aplastic anemia. Study outcomes and limitations: There were some 30 CD8+ CDR3 sequences that occurred in both patients and controls. Between patients and controls, CD8+ Simpson's diversity did not vary significantly.

The sequenced patients had an expansion of CD8+CD57+ cells seen by flow cytometry. Every one of the patients had aplastic anemia (severe, acquired). Blood was sampled before the patients had received any therapy. This clonotype appeared a few times. Its antigen remains unknown. TCR beta VDJ and CDR3 profiling used genomic DNA as template. MiXCR, applied by TCRdb to the reads, yields one record per CDR3 protein. The table includes 200,000 or so distinct CDR3 sequences, less than 60% detected once. The CDR3 extends over 15 amino acids. CDR1 is ENHRY and CDR2 is SYGVKD in the germline V gene. The germline V and J ends were trimmed by 5 bases and 2 bases, with 15 bases remaining between them.

The receptor was derived from a human donor with aplastic anemia. This chain joins TRBV10-3 and TRBJ1-2; a possible D gene is TRBD1 (6 bases). Material: sorted CD4+, CD8+, or CD8+CD57+ T cells (not recorded which) from PBMCs. CDR3 nucleotides: TGTGCCATCAGTCCACCGGGACAACGGAACTATGGCTACACCTTC. Translating gives CAISPPGQRNYGYTF.